The rows below give T cell receptor beta chains drawn from one sample of a study of blood T cell repertoires in COVID-19. This table comes from immunoSEQ multiplex PCR, and its TCRdb copy is limited to in-frame clones, with some not included. The table has about 110,000 clones, over 65% seen once. Sequenced input: peripheral blood. These receptors all come from a woman of 80 years or more with acute or convalescent COVID-19. Both conserved end residues are part of each CDR3. D genes are given only for firm matches. The size field is filled for only some rows; it gives once, few, many or a size class.

>TRBJ2-7|TRBD2|TRBV10-2|NA|14
TGCGCCATAACGCGGGGGACCAGCTCCTACGAGCGGTACTTC
CAITRGTSSYERYF
>TRBJ2-5|NA|TRBV28|NA|13
TGTGCCAGCCTGGGGGCCGTTAGTGAGACCCAGTACTTC
CASLGAVSETQYF
>TRBJ2-5|TRBD2|TRBV7-9|once|14
TGTGCCACGAAGAGTAGCGGGGCAAAAGAGACCCAGTACTTC
CATKSSGAKETQYF
>TRBJ2-3|NA|TRBV3-1/TRBV3-2|NA|13
TGTGCCAGCAGCCAAGATCGGAGCGGTACGCAGTATTTT
CASSQDRSGTQYF
>TRBJ2-5|NA|TRBV28|NA|11
TGTGCCAGCTGTAGCGTGGAGACCCAGTACTTC
CASCSVETQYF
>TRBJ1-5|NA|TRBV19|few|17
TGTGCCAGTAGTAGAGGGCACCGGGGGGCGGGCAATCAGCCCCAGCATTTT
CASSRGHRGAGNQPQHF
>TRBJ1-5|TRBD1|TRBV19|few|15
TGTGCCAGTAGTGATTCAGGGGGCCAAAATCAGCCCCAGCATTTT
CASSDSGGQNQPQHF
>TRBJ1-6|TRBD1|TRBV5-4|NA|15
TGTGCCAGCAGCGTGGGGACAGTGTATAATTCACCCCTCCACTTT
CASSVGTVYNSPLHF
>TRBJ1-2|NA|TRBV5-1|NA|14
TGCGCCAGCAGCTTTCAGGGCGACGGCTATGGCTACACCTTC
CASSFQGDGYGYTF
>TRBJ2-3|TRBD2|TRBV5-1|NA|16
TGCGCCAGCAGCCCCGGGACTAGCGGGAGTATAGATACGCAGTATTTT
CASSPGTSGSIDTQYF
>TRBJ2-3|TRBD2|TRBV5-1|few|17
TGCGCCAGCAGCCCAGGGACTAGCGGGGGCCGCACAGATACGCAGTATTTT
CASSPGTSGGRTDTQYF
>TRBJ1-4|NA|TRBV9|NA|18
TGTGCCAGCAGCTCGATCAAAGCCCGGGGGGACCCCAATGAAAAACTGTTTTTT
CASSSIKARGDPNEKLFF
>TRBJ2-1|NA|TRBV11-2|NA|14
TGTGCCAGCACCAGTCAGGTTGGCGTTGATGAGCAGTTCTTC
CASTSQVGVDEQFF
>TRBJ2-7|TRBD1|TRBV6-6|NA|15
TGTGCCAGCAGTTGGACAGGGAACGACGTCCACGAGCAGTACTTC
CASSWTGNDVHEQYF
>TRBJ2-1|NA|TRBV5-4|NA|12
TGTGCCAGCAGCTTGGACGGGGATGAGCAGTTCTTC
CASSLDGDEQFF
>TRBJ1-5|TRBD1|TRBV5-1|NA|15
TGCGCCAGCAGCTTGAGAGGGGGCCACAATCAGCCCCAGCATTTT
CASSLRGGHNQPQHF
>TRBJ2-3|TRBD2|TRBV5-5|NA|16
TGTGCCAGCAGCTTGGTTAGCGGGAGTCTGACAGATACGCAGTATTTT
CASSLVSGSLTDTQYF
>TRBJ2-1|TRBD2|TRBV7-9|NA|16
TGTGCCAGCAGCGACGTGTCTAGCGGGAGGGCCTATGAGCAGTTCTTC
CASSDVSSGRAYEQFF
>TRBJ2-7|TRBD2|TRBV4-3|NA|17
TGCGCCAGCAGCCAAGCTCCCCCCCGGGGACTAGGCTACGAGCAGTACTTC
CASSQAPPRGLGYEQYF
>TRBJ1-1|TRBD1|TRBV18|NA|17
TGTGCCAGCTCACTGTCAGGACAGGGGATAATGGGCACTGAAGCTTTCTTT
CASSLSGQGIMGTEAFF
>TRBJ1-1|TRBD1|TRBV4-1|NA|17
TGCGCCAGCAGCCAAGACGTGGGACAGGGGACTCCCACTGAAGCTTTCTTT
CASSQDVGQGTPTEAFF
>TRBJ2-2|NA|TRBV9|NA|15
TGTGCCAGCAGCGTACACCCTTCGGGTAACGGGGAGCTGTTTTTT
CASSVHPSGNGELFF
>TRBJ1-5|NA|TRBV6-1|NA|15
TGTGCCAGCAGTGACCTACTAGGTAGCAATCAGCCCCAGCATTTT
CASSDLLGSNQPQHF
>TRBJ1-3|NA|TRBV9|NA|14
TGTGCCAGCAGCTCTGAGTTATCTGGAAACACCATATATTTT
CASSSELSGNTIYF
>TRBJ1-1|NA|TRBV7-3|NA|14
TGTGCCAGCAGTCCCGGAGGATTGAACACTGAAGCTTTCTTT
CASSPGGLNTEAFF
>TRBJ1-2|NA|TRBV18|few|14
TGTGCCAGCTCACCATCCGCCACAGGGTTTCGGGACACCTTC
CASSPSATGFRDTF
>TRBJ2-7|TRBD2|TRBV7-8|NA|15
TGTGCCAGCAGCTACGGACTAGCGGGGACCTACGAGCAGTACTTC
CASSYGLAGTYEQYF
>TRBJ1-5|TRBD1|TRBV19|NA|14
TGTGCCAGTAGACAGACAGGGGGCTATCAGCCCCAGCATTTT
CASRQTGGYQPQHF
>TRBJ2-3|TRBD2|TRBV9|NA|16
TGTGCCAGCAGCCCCCGGGGGGGCGACAGCACAGATACGCAGTATTTT
CASSPRGGDSTDTQYF
>TRBJ1-5|TRBD1|TRBV19|few|15
TGTGCCAGTACCACGGACAGGGGGGAGGATCAGCCCCAGCATTTT
CASTTDRGEDQPQHF
>TRBJ1-2|TRBD1|TRBV27|once|16
TGTGCCAGCAGTTTATTGAGGACAGGGGTTAACTATGGCTACACCTTC
CASSLLRTGVNYGYTF
>TRBJ2-3|TRBD2|TRBV7-9|few|12
TGTGCCAGCAGCTTTCCTAGCGGGGGACCGAGTTTT
CASSFPSGGPSF
>TRBJ1-5|NA|TRBV6-5|NA|15
TGTGCCAGCAGTTACTCACATGATAGCAATCAGCCCCAGCATTTT
CASSYSHDSNQPQHF
>TRBJ1-3|NA|TRBV3-1/TRBV3-2|NA|15
TGTGCCACCACGCAGGAAGTAAACTCTGGAAACACCATATATTTT
CATTQEVNSGNTIYF
>TRBJ2-7|NA|TRBV10-3|once|14
TGTGCCATCAGTGAGGGTGACTTATCCTACGAGCAGTACTTC
CAISEGDLSYEQYF
>TRBJ1-2|NA|TRBV7-9|NA|12
TGTGCCAGCAGCTTAGGGCAGGGTGGCTACACCTTC
CASSLGQGGYTF
>TRBJ1-2|NA|TRBV6-6|NA|15
TGTGCCAGCAGTTCACCCGGGGAGGCCAACTATGGCTACACCTTC
CASSSPGEANYGYTF
>TRBJ2-3|NA|TRBV29-1|NA|14
TGCAGCGTTGAAGAGTCACGGTCCACAGATACGCAGTATTTT
CSVEESRSTDTQYF
>TRBJ2-7|TRBD1|TRBV6-2/TRBV6-3|NA|15
TGTGCCAGCAGTTCCTCCGGGACAGGAGCCTACGAGCAGTACTTC
CASSSSGTGAYEQYF
>TRBJ2-1|TRBD1|TRBV14|NA|14
TGTGCCAGCAGCCTGGGGTACGGGACAGGCATTCTGTTCTTC
CASSLGYGTGILFF
>TRBJ2-5|TRBD2|TRBV9|NA|14
TGTGCCAGCAGCGTAGGGTGGGAGGGAGAGACCCAGTACTTC
CASSVGWEGETQYF
>TRBJ1-2|TRBD1|TRBV4-3|NA|16
TGCGCCAGCAGCCAAGATTCGGAGGGGGCGTTCTATGGCTACACCTTC
CASSQDSEGAFYGYTF
>TRBJ2-2|NA|TRBV11-3|NA|15
TGTGCCAGCAGCACAACCGGGACTAACACCGGGGAGCTGTTTTTT
CASSTTGTNTGELFF
>TRBJ2-7|NA|TRBV2|NA|15
TGTGCCAGCACCCTCGACGGGACAAATTCCTACGAGCAGTACTTC
CASTLDGTNSYEQYF
>TRBJ2-3|TRBD2|TRBV27|few|16
TGTGCCAGCAGTTCCATCAACAGCGGGGTCCCCGATACGCAGTATTTT
CASSSINSGVPDTQYF
>TRBJ1-6|TRBD1|TRBV5-1|NA|17
TGCGCCAGCAGCTCTGAACCGGGACAGGGTTTTAATTCACCCCTCCACTTT
CASSSEPGQGFNSPLHF
>TRBJ2-5|NA|TRBV25-1|NA|17
TGTGCCAGCAGTGAATCGTTTGGGGGAGGATTCCAAGAGACCCAGTACTTC
CASSESFGGGFQETQYF
>TRBJ2-5|TRBD2|TRBV5-6|NA|16
TGTGCCAGCAGCTTGATGCCTAGCGGGGGCCAAGAGACCCAGTACTTC
CASSLMPSGGQETQYF
>TRBJ2-5|TRBD1|TRBV27|NA|15
TGTGCCAGCAGTTTATGGGGGACAGGGCAAGAGACCCAGTACTTC
CASSLWGTGQETQYF
>TRBJ1-1|TRBD1|TRBV5-6|NA|14
TGTGCCAGCAGCTGGGGACAGTTGAACACTGAAGCTTTCTTT
CASSWGQLNTEAFF
>TRBJ1-2|TRBD1|TRBV6-5|few|12
TGTGCCAGCAGTTACGACAGGGAGGGCTACACCTTC
CASSYDREGYTF
>TRBJ2-7|TRBD1|TRBV18|NA|14
TGTGCCAGCTCACCGGGACAGGGGGGAAACGAGCAGTACTTC
CASSPGQGGNEQYF
>TRBJ2-1|NA|TRBV4-2|NA|17
TGTGCCAGCAGCCAAGATTGGGCCGTAGGCGGGAAGAATGAGCAGTTCTTC
CASSQDWAVGGKNEQFF